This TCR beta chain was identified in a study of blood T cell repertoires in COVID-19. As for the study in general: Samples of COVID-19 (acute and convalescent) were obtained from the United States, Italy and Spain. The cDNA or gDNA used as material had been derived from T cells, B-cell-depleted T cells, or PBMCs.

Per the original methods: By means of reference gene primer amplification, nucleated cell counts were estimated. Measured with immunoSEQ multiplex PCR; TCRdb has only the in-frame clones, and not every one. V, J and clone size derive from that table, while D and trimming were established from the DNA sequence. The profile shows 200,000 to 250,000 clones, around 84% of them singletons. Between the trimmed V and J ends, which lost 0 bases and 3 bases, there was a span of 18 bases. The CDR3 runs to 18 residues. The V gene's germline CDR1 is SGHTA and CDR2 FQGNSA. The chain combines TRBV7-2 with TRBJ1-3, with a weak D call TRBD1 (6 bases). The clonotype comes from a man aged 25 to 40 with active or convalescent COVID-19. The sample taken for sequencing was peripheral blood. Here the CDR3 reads CASSLAYRANSVGNTIYF. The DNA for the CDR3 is TGTGCCAGCAGCTTAGCCTACAGGGCCAATTCCGTTGGAAACACCATATATTTT.